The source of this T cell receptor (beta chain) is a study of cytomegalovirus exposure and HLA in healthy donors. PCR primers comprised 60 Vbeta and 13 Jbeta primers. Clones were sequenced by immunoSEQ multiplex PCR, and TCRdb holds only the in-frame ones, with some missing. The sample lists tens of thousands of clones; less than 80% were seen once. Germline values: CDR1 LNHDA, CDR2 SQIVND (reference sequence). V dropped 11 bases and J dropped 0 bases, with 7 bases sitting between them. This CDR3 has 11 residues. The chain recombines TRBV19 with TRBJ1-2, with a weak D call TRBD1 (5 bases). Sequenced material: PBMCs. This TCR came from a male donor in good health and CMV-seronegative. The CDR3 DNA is TGTGCCTCCAGGGCTAACTATGGCTACACCTTC. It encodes CASRANYGYTF.